The present entry profiles one T cell receptor (beta chain) with its context. Its antigen is unknown. The CDR3 loop spans 18 amino acids. Sequencing used immunoSEQ v3.0 at survey level. Clones were sequenced by immunoSEQ multiplex PCR, and TCRdb holds only the in-frame ones, with some missing. This table has 13,000 or so clones, more than 80% appearing once. This record comes from a study of long-term antiretroviral therapy in people with HIV. Study-wide results and limits: Comparison with controls showed narrower CDR3 length ranges in HIV repertoires.

Among participants with HIV, every one received treatment in the United States. V is TRBV21-1 and J is TRBJ2-7; the table's D call, TRBD1, was not checked against the DNA. TRBV21-1 is listed as a pseudogene. The sample in question was unsorted PBMCs, obtained 3.2 years before starting antiretroviral therapy. This receptor was obtained from a middle-aged man with HIV. The CDR3 reads CASSKVYRTGGVPYEQYF. CDR3 DNA sequence: TGTGCCAGCAGCAAAGTATATCGGACAGGGGGCGTGCCCTACGAGCAGTACTTC.